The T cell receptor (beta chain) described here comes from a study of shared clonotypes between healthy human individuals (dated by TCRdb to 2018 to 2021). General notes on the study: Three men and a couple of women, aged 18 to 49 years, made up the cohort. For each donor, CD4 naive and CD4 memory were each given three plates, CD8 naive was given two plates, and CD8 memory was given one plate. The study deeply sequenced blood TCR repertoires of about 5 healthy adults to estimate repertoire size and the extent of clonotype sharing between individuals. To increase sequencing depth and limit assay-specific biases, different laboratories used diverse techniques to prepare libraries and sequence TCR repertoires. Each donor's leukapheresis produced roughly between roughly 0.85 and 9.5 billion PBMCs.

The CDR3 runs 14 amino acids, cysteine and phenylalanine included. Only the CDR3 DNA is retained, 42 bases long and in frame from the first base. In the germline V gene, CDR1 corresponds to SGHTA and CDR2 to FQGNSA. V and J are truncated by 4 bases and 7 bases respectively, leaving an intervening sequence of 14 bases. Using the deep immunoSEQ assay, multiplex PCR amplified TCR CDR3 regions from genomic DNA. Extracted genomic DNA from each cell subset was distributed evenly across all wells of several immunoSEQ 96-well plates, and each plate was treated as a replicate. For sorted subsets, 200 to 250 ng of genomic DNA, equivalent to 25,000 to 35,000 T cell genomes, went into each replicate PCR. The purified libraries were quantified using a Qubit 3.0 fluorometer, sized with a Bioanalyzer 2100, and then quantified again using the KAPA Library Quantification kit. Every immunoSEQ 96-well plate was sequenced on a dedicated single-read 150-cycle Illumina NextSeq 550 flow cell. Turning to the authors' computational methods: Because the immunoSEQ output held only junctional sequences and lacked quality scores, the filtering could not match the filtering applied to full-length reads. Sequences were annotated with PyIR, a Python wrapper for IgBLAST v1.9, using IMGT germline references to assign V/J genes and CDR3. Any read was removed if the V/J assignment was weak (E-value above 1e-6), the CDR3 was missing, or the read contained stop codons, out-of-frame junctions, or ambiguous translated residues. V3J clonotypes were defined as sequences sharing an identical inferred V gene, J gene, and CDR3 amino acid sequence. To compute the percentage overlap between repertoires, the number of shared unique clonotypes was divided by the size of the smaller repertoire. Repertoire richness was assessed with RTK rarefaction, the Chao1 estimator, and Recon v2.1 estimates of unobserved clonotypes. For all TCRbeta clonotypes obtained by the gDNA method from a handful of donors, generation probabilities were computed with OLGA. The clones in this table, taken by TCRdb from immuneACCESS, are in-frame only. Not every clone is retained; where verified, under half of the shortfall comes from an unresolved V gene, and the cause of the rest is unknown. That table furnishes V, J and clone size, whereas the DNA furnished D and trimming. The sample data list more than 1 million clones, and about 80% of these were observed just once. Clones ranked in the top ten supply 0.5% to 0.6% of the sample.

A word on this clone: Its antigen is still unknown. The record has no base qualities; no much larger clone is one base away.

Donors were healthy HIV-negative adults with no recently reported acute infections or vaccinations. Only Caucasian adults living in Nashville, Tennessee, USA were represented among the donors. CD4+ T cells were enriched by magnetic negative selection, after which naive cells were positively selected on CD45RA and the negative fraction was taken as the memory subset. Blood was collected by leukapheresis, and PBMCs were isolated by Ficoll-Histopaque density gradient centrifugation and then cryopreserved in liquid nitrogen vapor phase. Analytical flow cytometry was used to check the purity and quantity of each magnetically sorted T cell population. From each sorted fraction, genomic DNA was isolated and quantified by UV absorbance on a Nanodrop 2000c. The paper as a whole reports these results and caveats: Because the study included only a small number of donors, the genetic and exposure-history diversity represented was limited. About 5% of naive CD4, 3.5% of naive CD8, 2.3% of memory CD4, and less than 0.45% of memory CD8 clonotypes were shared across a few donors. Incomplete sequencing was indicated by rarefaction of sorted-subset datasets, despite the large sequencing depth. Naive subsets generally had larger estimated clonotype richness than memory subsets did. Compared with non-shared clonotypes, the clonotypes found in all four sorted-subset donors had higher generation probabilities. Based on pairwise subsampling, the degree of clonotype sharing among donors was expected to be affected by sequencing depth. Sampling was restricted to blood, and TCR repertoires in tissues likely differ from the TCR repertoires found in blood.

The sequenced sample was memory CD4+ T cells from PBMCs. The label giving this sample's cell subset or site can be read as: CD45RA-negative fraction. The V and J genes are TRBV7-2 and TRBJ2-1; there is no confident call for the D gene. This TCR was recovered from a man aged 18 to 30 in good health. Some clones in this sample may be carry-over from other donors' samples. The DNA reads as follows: TGTGCCAGCAGCTCCAGGCCTAGTGCTAATGAGCAGTTCTTC. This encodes CASSSRPSANEQFF.